Given below is one TCR beta chain in context. The antigen is not known. This sample is drawn from a study of T cells in Graves' hyperthyroidism and ophthalmopathy. Findings of the study overall: The model predicted ophthalmopathy a median around seven months before onset. Stable hyperthyroidism and ophthalmopathy were separated using 13 V-J signatures.

TCR beta CDR3 region amplification was performed from RNA transcripts. With the HTBI primer set, the TCR CDR3 went through a first round of RT-PCR. TCRdb re-called the multiplex PCR reads through MiXCR, storing one row per CDR3 protein. The sample contains roughly 800,000 distinct CDR3 sequences, about 38% of which appear only once. The V gene lost 5 bases and the J gene lost 9 bases, with 10 bases spanning the gap. The CDR3 totals 10 residues. Germline-derived CDR1 and CDR2 are SQVTM and ANQGSEA. Out of 8.5 to 10 ml of fresh peripheral blood came the PBMCs. The clonotype was recovered from a man aged 18 to 30 with Graves' hyperthyroidism. The material sequenced was blood. The chain recombines TRBV29-1 with TRBJ1-1; D uncertain. The CDR3, as DNA: TGCAGCGTTCTCGAGACCCAAGCTTTCTTT. Its translation: CSVLETQAFF.